The 5 T cell receptor beta chains below come from one sample, sequenced in a study of blood T cell repertoires in COVID-19. Sequencing used immunoSEQ multiplex PCR; TCRdb keeps in-frame clones, though not all of them. The sample lists 150,000 to 180,000 clones, 88% seen once, with 2.4% in the top ten. The sample taken for sequencing was peripheral blood. These receptor sequences come from a woman between 65 and 79 years old with acute or convalescent COVID-19.

This chain links TRBV27 with TRBJ2-1; 9 bases align to TRBD2. The germline gives CDR1 MNHEY, CDR2 SMNVEV (reference sequence). The CDR3 runs to 16 residues. The junction had 6 bases not matched to a gene; V was cut back by 3 bases and J by 3 bases. The CDR3 region is CASSFRSRGGYNEQFF. CDR3 sequence (DNA): TGTGCCAGCAGTTTTAGGTCGCGGGGGGGCTACAATGAGCAGTTCTTC.

CDR3 DNA sequence: TGTGCCAGCAGTGAAGCGCACCAGAAGTACAATGAGCAGTTCTTC. Translating gives CASSEAHQKYNEQFF. The chain combines TRBV2 with TRBJ2-1, with no clear D. This CDR3 spans 15 amino acids. CDR1 SNHLY and CDR2 FYNNEI come from the germline V gene. V was cut by 0 bases and J by 4 bases, with 10 bases left in between. The complete variable domain, with remaining parts taken from reference TRBV2 and TRBJ2-1, reads EPEVTQTPSHQVTQMGQEVILRCVPISNHLYFYWYRQILGQKVEFLVSFYNNEISEKSEIFDDQFSVERPDGSNFTLKIRSTKLEDSAMYFCASSEAHQKYNEQFFGPGTRLTVL.

V and J are TRBV4-3 and TRBJ2-6; 12 bases line up with TRBD1. CDR3 length: 19 amino acids. Unmatched junction bases numbered 7, after V lost 0 bases and J lost 4 bases. CDR1 and CDR2 from the germline V gene are LGHNA and YSLEER. The CDR3 is CASSQDTGTGGGGANVLTF. The CDR3, as DNA: TGCGCCAGCAGCCAAGACACCGGGACAGGGGGCGGCGGGGCCAACGTCCTGACTTTC.

For this clone: Different DNA sequences within this sample yield the same CDR3. The rearrangement uses TRBV28 and TRBJ1-1; D not certain. The germline V and J ends were trimmed by 6 bases and 0 bases, with 5 bases remaining between them. The CDR3 runs to 12 residues. The germline V gene has CDR1 MDHEN and CDR2 SYDVKM. As DNA, the CDR3 is TGTGCCAGCAGCCTATTGAACACTGAAGCTTTCTTT. This sequence encodes CASSLLNTEAFF.

The V gene is TRBV18, the J gene TRBJ1-1; 8 bases map to TRBD1. J was trimmed by 12 bases and V by 3 bases; bases with no gene match: 12. The CDR3 runs 14 residues. Germline CDR1 and CDR2: KGHSH and LQKENI. DNA of the CDR3: TGTGCCAGCTCACCTCAGGGGACAGGTGGTGGTTCTTTCTTT. It specifies CASSPQGTGGGSFF.